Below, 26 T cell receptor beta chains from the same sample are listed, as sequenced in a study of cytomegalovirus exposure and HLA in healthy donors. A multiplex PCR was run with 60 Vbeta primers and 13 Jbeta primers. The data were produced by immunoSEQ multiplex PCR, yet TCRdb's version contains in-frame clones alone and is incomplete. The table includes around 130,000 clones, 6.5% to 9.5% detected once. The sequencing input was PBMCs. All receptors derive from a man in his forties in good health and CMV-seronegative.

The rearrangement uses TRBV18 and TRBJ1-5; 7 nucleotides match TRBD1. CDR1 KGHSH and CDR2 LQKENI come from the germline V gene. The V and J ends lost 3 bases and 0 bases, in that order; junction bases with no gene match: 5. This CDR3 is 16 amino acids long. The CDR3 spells CASSPDRPYSNQPQHF. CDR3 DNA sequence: TGTGCCAGCTCACCGGACAGGCCATATAGCAATCAGCCCCAGCATTTT.

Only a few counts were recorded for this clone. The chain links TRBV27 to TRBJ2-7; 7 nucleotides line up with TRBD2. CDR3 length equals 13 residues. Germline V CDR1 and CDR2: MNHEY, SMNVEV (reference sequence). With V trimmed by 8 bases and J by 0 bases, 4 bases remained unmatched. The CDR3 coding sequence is TGTGCCAGCGCCGGGACTACCTCCTACGAGCAGTACTTC. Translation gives CASAGTTSYEQYF.

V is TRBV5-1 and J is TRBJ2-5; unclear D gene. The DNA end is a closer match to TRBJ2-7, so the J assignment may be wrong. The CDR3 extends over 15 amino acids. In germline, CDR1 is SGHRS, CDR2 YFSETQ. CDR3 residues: CASSPLSSFSYEQYF. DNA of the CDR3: TGCGCCAGCAGCCCGCTAAGCTCATTCTCCTACGAGCAGTACTTC.

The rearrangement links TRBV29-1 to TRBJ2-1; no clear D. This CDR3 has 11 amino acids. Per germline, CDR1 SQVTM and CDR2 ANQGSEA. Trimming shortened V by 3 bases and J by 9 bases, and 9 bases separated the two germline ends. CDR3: CSVESGGEQFF. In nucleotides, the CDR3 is TGCAGCGTTGAGTCTGGCGGTGAGCAGTTCTTC.

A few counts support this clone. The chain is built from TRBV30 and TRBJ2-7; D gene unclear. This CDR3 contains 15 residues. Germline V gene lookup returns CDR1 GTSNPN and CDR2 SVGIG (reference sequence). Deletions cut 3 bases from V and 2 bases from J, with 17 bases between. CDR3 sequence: CAWRAYNPTAYEQYF. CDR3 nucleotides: TGTGCCTGGAGGGCATATAACCCCACCGCCTACGAGCAGTACTTC.

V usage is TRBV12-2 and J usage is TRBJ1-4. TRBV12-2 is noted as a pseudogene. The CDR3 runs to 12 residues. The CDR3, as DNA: TGTGCCCTTCACGGGACTGATGAAAAACTGTTTTTT. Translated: CALHGTDEKLFF.

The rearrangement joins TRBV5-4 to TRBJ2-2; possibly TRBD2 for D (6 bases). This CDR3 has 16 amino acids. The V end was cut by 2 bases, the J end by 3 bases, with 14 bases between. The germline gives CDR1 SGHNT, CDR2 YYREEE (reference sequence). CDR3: CASSFGGRSDTGELFF. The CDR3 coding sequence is TGTGCCAGCAGCTTCGGAGGGCGATCGGACACCGGGGAGCTGTTTTTT.

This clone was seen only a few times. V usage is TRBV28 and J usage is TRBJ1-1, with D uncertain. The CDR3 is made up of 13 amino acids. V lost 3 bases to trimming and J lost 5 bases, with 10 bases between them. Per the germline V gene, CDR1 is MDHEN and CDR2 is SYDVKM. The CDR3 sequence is CASSLRRETEAFF. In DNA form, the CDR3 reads TGTGCCAGCAGTTTGCGGAGGGAGACTGAAGCTTTCTTT.

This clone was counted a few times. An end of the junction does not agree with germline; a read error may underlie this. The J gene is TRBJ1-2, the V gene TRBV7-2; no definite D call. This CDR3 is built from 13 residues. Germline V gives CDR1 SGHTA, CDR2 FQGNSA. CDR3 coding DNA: TGTGCCAGCAGCCCCCACGGGAACTATGGCTACCCCTTC. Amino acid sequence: CASSPHGNYGYPF.

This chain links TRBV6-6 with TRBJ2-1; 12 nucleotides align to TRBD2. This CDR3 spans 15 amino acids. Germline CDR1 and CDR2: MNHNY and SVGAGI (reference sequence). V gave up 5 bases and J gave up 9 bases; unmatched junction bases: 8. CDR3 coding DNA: TGTGCCAGCAGTCCTCCTAGCGGGGGGGCCTCTGAGCAGTTCTTC. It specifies CASSPPSGGASEQFF.

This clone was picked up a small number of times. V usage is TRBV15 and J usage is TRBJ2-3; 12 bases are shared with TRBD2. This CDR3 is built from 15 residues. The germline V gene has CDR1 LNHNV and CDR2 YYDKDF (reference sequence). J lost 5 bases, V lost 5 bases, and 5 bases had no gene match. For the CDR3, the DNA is TGTGCCACCAGCCCTAGCGGGGGGGCTGGAGATACGCAGTATTTT. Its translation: CATSPSGGAGDTQYF.

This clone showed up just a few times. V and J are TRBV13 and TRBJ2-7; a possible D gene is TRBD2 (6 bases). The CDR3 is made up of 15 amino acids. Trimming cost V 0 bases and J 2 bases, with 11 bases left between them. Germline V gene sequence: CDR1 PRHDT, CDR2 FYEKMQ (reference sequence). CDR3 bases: TGTGCCAGCAGCTTAGGCCTTGGAGGGGCCTACGAGCAGTACTTC. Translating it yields CASSLGLGGAYEQYF.

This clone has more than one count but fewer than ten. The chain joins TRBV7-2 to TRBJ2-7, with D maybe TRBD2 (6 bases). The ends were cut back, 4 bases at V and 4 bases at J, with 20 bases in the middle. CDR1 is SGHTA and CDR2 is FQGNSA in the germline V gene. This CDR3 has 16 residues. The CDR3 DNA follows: TGTGCCAGCAGCTCCCGGGGTAGCGGAGTGGTTTACGAGCAGTACTTC. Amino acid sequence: CASSSRGSGVVYEQYF.

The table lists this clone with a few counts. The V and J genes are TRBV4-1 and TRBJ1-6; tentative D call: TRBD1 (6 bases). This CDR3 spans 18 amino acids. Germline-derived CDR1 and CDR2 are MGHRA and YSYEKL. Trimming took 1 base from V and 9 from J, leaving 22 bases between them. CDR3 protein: CASSQGLIRRGTGSPLHF. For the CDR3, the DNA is TGCGCCAGCAGCCAAGGGTTAATAAGAAGGGGGACGGGTTCACCCCTCCACTTT.

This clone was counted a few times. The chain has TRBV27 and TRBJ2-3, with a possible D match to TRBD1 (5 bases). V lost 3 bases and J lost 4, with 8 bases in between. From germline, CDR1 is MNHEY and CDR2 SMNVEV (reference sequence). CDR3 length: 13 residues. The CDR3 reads CASSFDSPDTQYF. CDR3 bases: TGTGCCAGCAGTTTTGACAGCCCAGATACGCAGTATTTT.

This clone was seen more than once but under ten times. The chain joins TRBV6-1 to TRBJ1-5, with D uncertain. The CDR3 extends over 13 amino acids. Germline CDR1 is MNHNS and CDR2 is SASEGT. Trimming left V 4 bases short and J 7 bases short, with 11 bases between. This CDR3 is CASSGRVNQPQHF. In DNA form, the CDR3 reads TGTGCCAGCAGTGGGAGGGTCAACCAGCCCCAGCATTTT.

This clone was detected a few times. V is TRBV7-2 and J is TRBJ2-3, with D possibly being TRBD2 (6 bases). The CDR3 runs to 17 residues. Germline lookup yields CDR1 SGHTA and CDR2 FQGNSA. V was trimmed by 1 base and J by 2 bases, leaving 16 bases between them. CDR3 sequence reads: CASSLGLLGGTTDTQYF. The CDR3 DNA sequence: TGTGCCAGCAGCTTAGGCCTTCTGGGGGGAACCACAGATACGCAGTATTTT.

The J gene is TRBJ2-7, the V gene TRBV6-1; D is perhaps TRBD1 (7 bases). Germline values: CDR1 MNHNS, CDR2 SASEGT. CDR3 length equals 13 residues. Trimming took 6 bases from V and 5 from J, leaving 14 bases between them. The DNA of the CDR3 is TGTGCCAGCAGAAGCAGGGGGGTGGACGAGCAGTACTTC. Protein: CASRSRGVDEQYF.

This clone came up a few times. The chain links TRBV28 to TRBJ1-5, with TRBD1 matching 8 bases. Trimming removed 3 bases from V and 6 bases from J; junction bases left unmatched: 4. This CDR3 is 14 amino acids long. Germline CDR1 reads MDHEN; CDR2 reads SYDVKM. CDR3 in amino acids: CASSLGQVGQPQHF. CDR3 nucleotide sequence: TGTGCCAGCAGTTTGGGACAGGTTGGTCAGCCCCAGCATTTT.

Here the CDR3 reads CASSPQAGRQTQYF. CDR3 DNA: TGTGCCAGCAGCCCTCAAGCGGGGCGCCAGACCCAGTACTTC. The V gene is TRBV7-2, the J gene TRBJ2-5; 7 bases align to TRBD2. V dropped 5 bases and J dropped 6; count of bases not matched to a gene: 9. The germline gives CDR1 SGHTA, CDR2 FQGNSA. The CDR3 length is 14 residues.

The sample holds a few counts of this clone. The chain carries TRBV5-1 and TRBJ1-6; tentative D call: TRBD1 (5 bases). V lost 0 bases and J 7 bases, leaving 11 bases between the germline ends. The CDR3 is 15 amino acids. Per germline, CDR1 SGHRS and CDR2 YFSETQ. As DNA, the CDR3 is TGCGCCAGCAGCTTGGAAGGGGCAGAGAATTCACCCCTCCACTTT. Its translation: CASSLEGAENSPLHF.

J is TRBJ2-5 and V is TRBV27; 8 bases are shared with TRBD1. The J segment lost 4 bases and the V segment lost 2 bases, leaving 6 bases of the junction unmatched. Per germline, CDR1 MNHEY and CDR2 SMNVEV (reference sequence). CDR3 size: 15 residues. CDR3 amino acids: CASSLPQGARETQYF. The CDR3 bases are TGTGCCAGCAGTTTACCCCAGGGGGCTAGAGAGACCCAGTACTTC.

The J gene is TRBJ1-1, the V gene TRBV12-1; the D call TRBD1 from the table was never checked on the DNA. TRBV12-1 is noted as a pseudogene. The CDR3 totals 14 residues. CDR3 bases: TGTGCCAGCCGAGTCAGGGGGCGGGACACTGAAGCTTTCTTT. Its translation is CASRVRGRDTEAFF.

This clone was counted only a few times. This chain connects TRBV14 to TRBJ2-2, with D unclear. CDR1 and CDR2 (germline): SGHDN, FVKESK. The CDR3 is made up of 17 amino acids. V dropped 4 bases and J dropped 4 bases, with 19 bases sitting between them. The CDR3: CASSPLSVQAITGELFF. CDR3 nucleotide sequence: TGTGCCAGCAGCCCATTGTCGGTCCAGGCGATCACCGGGGAGCTGTTTTTT.

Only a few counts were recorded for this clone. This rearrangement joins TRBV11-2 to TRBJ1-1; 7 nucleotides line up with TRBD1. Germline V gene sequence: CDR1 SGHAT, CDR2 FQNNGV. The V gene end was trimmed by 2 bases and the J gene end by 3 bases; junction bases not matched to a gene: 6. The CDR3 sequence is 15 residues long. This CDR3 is CASSLSNRGYTEAFF. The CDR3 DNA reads TGTGCCAGCAGCTTATCGAACAGGGGCTACACTGAAGCTTTCTTT.

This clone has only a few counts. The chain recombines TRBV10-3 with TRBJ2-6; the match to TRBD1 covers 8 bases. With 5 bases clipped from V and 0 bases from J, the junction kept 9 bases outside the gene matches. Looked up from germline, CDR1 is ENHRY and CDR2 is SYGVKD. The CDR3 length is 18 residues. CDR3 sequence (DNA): TGTGCCATCAGTACTAGGACAGGGATGGGCTCTGGGGCCAACGTCCTGACTTTC. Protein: CAISTRTGMGSGANVLTF.